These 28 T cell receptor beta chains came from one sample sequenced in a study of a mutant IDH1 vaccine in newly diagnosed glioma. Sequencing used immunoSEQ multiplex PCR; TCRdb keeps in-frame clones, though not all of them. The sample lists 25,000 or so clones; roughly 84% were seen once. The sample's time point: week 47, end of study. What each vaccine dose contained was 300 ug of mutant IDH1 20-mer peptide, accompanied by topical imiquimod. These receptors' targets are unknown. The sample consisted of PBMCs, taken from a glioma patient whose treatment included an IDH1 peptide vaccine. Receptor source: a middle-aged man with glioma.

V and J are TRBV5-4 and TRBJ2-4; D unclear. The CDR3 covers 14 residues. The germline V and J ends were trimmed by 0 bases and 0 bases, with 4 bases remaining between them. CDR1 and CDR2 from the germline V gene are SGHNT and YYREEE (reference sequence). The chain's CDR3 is CASSLVGAKNIQYF. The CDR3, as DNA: TGTGCCAGCAGCTTGGTCGGAGCCAAAAACATTCAGTACTTC. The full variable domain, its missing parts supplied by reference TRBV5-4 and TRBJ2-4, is ETGVTQSPTHLIKTRGQQVTLRCSSQSGHNTVSWYQQALGQGPQFIFQYYREEENGRGNFPPRFSGLQFPNYSSELNVNALELDDSALYLCASSLVGAKNIQYFGAGTRLSVL.

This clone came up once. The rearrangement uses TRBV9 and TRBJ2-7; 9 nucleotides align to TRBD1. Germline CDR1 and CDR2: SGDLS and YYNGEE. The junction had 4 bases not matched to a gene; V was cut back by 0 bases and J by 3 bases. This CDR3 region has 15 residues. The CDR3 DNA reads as TGTGCCAGCAGCGTAGATTGGGACAGGGTCTACGAGCAGTACTTC. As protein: CASSVDWDRVYEQYF.

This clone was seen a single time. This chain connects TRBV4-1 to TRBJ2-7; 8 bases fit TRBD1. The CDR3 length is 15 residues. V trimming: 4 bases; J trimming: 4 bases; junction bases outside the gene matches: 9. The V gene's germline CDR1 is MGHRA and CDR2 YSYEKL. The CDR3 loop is CASSLQGAGIYEQYF. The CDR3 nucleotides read TGCGCCAGCAGCCTTCAGGGGGCGGGGATATACGAGCAGTACTTC.

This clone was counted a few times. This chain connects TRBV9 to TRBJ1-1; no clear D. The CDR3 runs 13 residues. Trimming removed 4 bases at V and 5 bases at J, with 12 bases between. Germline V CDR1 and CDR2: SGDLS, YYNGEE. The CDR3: CASSPHVGTEAFF. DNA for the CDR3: TGTGCCAGCAGCCCACATGTGGGGACTGAAGCTTTCTTT.

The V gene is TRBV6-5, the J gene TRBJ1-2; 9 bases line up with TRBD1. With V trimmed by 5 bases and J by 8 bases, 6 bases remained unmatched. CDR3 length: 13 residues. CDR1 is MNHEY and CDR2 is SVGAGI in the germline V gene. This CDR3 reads CASSGDRALGYTF. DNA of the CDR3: TGTGCCAGCAGTGGGGACAGGGCGTTAGGCTACACCTTC.

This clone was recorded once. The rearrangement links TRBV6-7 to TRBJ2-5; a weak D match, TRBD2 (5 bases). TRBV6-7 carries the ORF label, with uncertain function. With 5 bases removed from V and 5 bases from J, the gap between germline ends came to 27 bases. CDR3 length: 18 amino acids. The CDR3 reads CASSLRGEPRPRGETQYF. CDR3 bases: TGTGCCAGCAGTCTCAGAGGAGAGCCGCGCCCCAGAGGGGAGACCCAGTACTTC.

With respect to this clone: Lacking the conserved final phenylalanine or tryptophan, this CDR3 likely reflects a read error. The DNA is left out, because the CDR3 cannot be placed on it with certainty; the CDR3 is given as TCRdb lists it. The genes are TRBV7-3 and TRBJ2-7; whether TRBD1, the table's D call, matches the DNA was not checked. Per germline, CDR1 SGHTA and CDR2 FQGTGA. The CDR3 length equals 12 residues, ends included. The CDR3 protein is CASSLRGGDRGN.

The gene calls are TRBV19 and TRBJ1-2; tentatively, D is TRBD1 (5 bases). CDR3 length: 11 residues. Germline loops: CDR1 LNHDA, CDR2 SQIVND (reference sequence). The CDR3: CPSGRAYGYTF. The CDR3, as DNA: TGTCCGTCAGGGAGGGCCTATGGCTACACCTTC. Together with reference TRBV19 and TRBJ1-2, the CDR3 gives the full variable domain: DGGITQSPKYLFRKEGQNVTLSCEQNLNHDAMYWYRQDPGQGLRLIYYSQIVNDFQKGDIAEGYSVSREKKESFPLTVTSAQKNPTAFYLCPSGRAYGYTFGSGTRLTVV.

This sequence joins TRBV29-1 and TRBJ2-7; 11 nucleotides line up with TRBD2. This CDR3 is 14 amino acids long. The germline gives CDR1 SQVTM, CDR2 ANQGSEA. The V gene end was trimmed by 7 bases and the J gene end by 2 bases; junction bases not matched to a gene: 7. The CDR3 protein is CSAYFSGRAYEQYF. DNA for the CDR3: TGCAGCGCCTACTTTAGCGGGAGGGCCTACGAGCAGTACTTC.

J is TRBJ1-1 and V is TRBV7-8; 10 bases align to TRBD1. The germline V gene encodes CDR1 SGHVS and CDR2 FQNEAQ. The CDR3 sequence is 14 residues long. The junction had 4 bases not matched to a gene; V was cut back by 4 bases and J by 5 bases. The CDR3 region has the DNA TGTGCCAGCAGCTACTGGACAGGGGGAACTGAAGCTTTCTTT. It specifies CASSYWTGGTEAFF.

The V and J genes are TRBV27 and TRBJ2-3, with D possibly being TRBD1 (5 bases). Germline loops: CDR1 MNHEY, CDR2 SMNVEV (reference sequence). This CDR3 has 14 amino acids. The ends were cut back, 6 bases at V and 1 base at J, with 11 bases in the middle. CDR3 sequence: CASSRTPGTDTQYF. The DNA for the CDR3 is TGTGCCAGCAGCCGGACACCCGGCACAGATACGCAGTATTTT.

The CDR3: CASIGGDTQYF. The CDR3 DNA sequence: TGTGCCAGTATAGGGGGAGATACGCAGTATTTT. The rearrangement links TRBV19 to TRBJ2-3, with a weak D call TRBD1 (6 bases). Trimming pared 7 bases from V and 5 bases from J, leaving 7 bases between. The CDR3 runs to 11 residues. Germline CDR1 LNHDA, CDR2 SQIVND (reference sequence).

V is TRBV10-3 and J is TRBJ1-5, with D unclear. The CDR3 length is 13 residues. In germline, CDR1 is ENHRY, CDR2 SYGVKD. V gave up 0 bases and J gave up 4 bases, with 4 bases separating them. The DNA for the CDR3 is TGTGCCATCAGTGAGTCGGAGAATCAGCCCCAGCATTTT. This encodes CAISESENQPQHF.

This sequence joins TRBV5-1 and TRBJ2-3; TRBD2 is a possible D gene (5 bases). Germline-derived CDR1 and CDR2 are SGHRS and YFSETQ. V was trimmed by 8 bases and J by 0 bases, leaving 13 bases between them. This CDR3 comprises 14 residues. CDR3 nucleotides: TGCGCCAGTACTTTGGACTCTAGCACAGATACGCAGTATTTT. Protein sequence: CASTLDSSTDTQYF.

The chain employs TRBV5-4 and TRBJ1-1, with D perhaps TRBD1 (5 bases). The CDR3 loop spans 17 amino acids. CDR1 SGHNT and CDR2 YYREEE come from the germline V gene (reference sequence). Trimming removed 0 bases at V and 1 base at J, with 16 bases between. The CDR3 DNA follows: TGTGCCAGCAGCTTGGGGGGGTCCCCTCGTTGGAACACTGAAGCTTTCTTT. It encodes CASSLGGSPRWNTEAFF.

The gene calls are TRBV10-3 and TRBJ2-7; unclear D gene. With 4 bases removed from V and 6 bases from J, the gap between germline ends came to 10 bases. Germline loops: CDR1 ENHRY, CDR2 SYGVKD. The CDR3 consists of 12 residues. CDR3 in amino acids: CAISGGPPEQYF. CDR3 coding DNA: TGTGCCATCAGTGGGGGTCCCCCCGAGCAGTACTTC.

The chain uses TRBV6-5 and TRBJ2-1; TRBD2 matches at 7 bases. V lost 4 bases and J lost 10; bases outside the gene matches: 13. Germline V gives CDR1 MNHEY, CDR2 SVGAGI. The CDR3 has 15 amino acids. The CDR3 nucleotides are TGTGCCAGCAGTTCGCTAGCGGCCTCACGGCGGGAGCAGTTCTTC. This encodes CASSSLAASRREQFF.

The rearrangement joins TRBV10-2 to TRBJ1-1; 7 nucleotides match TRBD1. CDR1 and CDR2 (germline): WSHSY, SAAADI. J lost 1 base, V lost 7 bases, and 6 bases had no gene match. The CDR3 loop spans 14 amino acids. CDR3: CASTWGQQNTEAFF. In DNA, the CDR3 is TGCGCCAGCACCTGGGGACAGCAGAACACTGAAGCTTTCTTT.

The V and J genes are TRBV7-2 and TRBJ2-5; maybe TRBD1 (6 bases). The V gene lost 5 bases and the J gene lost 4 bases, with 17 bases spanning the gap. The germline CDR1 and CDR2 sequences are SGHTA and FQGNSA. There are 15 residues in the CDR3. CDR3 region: CASSPLWGLAETQYF. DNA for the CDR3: TGTGCCAGCAGCCCCCTCTGGGGGCTTGCAGAGACCCAGTACTTC.

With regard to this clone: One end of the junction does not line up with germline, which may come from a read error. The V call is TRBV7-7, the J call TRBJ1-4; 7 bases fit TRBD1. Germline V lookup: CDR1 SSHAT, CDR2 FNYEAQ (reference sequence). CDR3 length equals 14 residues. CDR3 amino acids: CASSRDSNNEKLFF. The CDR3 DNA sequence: TGTGCTAGCAGCCGGGACAGCAATAATGAAAAACTGTTTTTT.

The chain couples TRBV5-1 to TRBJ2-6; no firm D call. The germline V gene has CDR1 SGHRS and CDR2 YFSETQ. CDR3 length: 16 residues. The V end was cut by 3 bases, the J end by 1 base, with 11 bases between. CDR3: CASSSRGMSGANVLTF. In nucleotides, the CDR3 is TGCGCCAGCAGCTCTCGAGGCATGTCTGGGGCCAACGTCCTGACTTTC.

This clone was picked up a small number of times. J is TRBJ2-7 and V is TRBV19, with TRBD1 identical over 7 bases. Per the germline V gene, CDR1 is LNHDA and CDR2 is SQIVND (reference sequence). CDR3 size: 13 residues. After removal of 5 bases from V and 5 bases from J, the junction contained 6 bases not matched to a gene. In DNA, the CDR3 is TGTGCCAGTAGTCGGGGACAGAACCACGAGCAGTACTTC. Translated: CASSRGQNHEQYF.

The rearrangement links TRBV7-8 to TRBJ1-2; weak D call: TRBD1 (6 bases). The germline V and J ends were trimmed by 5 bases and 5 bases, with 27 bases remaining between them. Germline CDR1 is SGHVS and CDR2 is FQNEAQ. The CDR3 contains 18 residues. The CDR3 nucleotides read TGTGCCAGCAGCCCTCTCCCCCCCACGGGGGGCATAGGGTATGGCTACACCTTC. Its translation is CASSPLPPTGGIGYGYTF.

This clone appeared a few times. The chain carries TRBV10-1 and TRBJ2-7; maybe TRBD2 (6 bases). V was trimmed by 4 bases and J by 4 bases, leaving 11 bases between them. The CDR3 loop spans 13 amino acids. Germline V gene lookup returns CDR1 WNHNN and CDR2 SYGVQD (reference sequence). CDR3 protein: CASSGREWYEQYF. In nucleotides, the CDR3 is TGCGCCAGCAGTGGTCGGGAGTGGTACGAGCAGTACTTC.

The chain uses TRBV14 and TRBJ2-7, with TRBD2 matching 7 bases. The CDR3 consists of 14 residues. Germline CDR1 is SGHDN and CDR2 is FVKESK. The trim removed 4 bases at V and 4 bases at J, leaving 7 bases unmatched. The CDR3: CASSPSSGNYEQYF. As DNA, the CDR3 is TGTGCCAGCAGCCCATCTAGCGGAAATTACGAGCAGTACTTC.

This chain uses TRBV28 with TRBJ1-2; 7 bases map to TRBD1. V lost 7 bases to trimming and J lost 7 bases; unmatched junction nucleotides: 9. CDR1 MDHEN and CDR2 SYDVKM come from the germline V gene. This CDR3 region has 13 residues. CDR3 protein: CASTPDRSTGYTF. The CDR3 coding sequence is TGTGCCAGCACCCCGGACAGGTCCACTGGCTACACCTTC.

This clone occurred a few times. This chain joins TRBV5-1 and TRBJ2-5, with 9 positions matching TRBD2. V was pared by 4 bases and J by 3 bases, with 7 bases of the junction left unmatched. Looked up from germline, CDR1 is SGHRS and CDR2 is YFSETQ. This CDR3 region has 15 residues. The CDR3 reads CASSQTTSGKETQYF. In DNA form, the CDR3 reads TGCGCCAGCAGCCAAACGACTAGCGGAAAAGAGACCCAGTACTTC.

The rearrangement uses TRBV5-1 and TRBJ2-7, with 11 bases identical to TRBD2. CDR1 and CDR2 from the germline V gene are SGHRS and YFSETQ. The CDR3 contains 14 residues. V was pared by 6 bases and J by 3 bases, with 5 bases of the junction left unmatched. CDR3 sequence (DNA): TGCGCCAGCACGCTAGCGGGAGGAGTCTACGAGCAGTACTTC. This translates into CASTLAGGVYEQYF.